The TCR beta chain under discussion was sequenced for a study of shared clonotypes between healthy human individuals. Whole-study context: A couple of women and a few men aged 18 to 49 made up the donors. Researchers assigned three CD4 naive, three CD4 memory, two CD8 naive and one CD8 memory plate to each donor. Findings and caveats of the study: Clonotypes which were not shared had lower generation probabilities than clonotypes that all four donors shared. Enrolling few donors narrowed the genetic and exposure-history diversity that was represented.

Comments on this clone: Its antigen is as yet unknown.

The V end was cut by 5 bases, the J end by 11 bases, with 16 bases between. The CDR3 is 12 amino acids. CDR1 is SGHTA, CDR2 FQGNSA, per germline. The data were produced by immunoSEQ multiplex PCR, yet TCRdb's version contains in-frame clones alone and is incomplete. The sample consists of a few million clones, 85% to 95% of them appearing once. The sample was naive CD4+ T cells from PBMCs. Subset meaning: CD45RA+ positively selected. This chain links TRBV7-2 with TRBJ2-7; D unclear. This TCR derives from a man aged 18 to 29 in good health. Some clones in this sample may be carry-over from other donors' samples. CDR3 DNA: TGTGCCAGCAGCCCACGCGGAAAAACTGAGTACTTC. Residues: CASSPRGKTEYF.